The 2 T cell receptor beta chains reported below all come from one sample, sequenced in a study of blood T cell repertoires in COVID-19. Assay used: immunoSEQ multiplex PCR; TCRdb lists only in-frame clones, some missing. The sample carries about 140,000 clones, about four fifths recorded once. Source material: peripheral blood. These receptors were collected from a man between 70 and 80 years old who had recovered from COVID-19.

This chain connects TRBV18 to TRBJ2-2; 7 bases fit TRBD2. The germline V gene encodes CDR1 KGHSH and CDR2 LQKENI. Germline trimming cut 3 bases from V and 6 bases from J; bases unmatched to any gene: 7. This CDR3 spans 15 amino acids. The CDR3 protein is CASSPPVAGAGELFF. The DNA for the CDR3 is TGTGCCAGCTCACCTCCCGTAGCGGGCGCCGGGGAGCTGTTTTTT. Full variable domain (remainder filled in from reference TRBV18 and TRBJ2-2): NAGVMQNPRHLVRRRGQEARLRCSPMKGHSHVYWYRQLPEEGLKFMVYLQKENIIDESGMPKERFSAEFPKEGPSILRIQQVVRGDSAAYFCASSPPVAGAGELFFGEGSRLTVL.

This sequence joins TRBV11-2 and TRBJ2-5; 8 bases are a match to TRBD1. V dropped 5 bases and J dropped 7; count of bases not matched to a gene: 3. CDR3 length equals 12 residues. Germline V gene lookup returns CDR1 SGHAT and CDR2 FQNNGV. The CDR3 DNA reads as TGTGCCAGCAGCCAGGGGGCCGGGACCCAGTACTTC. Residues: CASSQGAGTQYF.